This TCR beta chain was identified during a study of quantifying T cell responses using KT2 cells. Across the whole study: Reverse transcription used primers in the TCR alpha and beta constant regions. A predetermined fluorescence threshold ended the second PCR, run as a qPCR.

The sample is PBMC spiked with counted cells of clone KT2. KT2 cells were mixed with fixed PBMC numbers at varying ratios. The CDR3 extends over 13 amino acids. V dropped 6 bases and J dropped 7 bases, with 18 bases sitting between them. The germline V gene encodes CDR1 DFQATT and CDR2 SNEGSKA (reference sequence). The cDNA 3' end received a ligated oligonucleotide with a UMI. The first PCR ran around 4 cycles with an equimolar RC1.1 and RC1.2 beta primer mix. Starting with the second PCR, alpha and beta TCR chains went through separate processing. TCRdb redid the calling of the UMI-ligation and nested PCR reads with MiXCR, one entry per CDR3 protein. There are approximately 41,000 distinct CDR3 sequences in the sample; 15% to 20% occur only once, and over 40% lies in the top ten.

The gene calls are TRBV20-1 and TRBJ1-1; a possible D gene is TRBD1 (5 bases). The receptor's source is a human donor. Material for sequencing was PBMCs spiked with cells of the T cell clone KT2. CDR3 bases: TGCAGTGCCAGGAGGGGAGGGAAAGTTGAAGCTTTCTTT. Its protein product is CSARRGGKVEAFF.